This T cell receptor beta chain comes out of a study of control samples from healthy donors and cancer patients. This table comes from immunoSEQ multiplex PCR, and its TCRdb copy is limited to in-frame clones, with some not included. The table lists about 140,000 clones, around 90% of them singletons. CDR1 is LGHDT, CDR2 YNNKEL, per germline (reference sequence). The CDR3 runs 12 residues. V was trimmed by 1 base and J by 1 base, leaving 1 base between them. Sequencing was performed on blood. The chain uses TRBV3-1 (or the pseudogene TRBV3-2) and TRBJ1-1; D gene ambiguous. This clonotype was obtained from a man in his thirties or forties in good health. The CDR3 protein is CASSQANTEAFF. CDR3 nucleotide sequence: TGTGCCAGCAGCCAAGCGAACACTGAAGCTTTCTTT.